A single sample is the source of the 24 T cell receptor beta chains below, sequenced in a study of blood T cell repertoires in COVID-19. Repertoires were generated with immunoSEQ multiplex PCR, while TCRdb's copy carries only in-frame clones and drops some. The sample holds about 130,000 clones, approximately 90% seen once. The sample comprised peripheral blood. All receptors come from a man aged 45-65 years with acute or convalescent COVID-19.

This clone was seen only once. The V call is TRBV19, the J call TRBJ1-2, with TRBD1 as a possible D gene (6 bases). In germline, CDR1 is LNHDA, CDR2 SQIVND (reference sequence). The V end lost 7 bases, the J end lost 4 bases, and 19 bases lay between the germline ends. The CDR3 is 15 amino acids. CDR3 DNA: TGTGCCAGTAACCCCGACAGGCCCGGGACCTATGGCTACACCTTC. This sequence encodes CASNPDRPGTYGYTF.

This chain connects TRBV28 to TRBJ2-7; 8 nucleotides align to TRBD1. Germline V gene sequence: CDR1 MDHEN, CDR2 SYDVKM. This CDR3 region has 15 residues. Trimming removed 6 bases from V and 0 bases from J; junction bases left unmatched: 7. The CDR3 reads CASSPPGTGSYEQYF. CDR3 nucleotide sequence: TGTGCCAGCAGCCCCCCCGGGACAGGCTCCTACGAGCAGTACTTC.

The J gene is TRBJ1-1, the V gene TRBV12-5; 7 bases map to TRBD1. This CDR3 is 12 amino acids long. Germline V gene data show CDR1 as LGHNT and CDR2 as FRNRAP. V was clipped by 3 bases and J by 8 bases; unmatched bases: 3. CDR3 protein: CASGFPRGEAFF. The CDR3 coding sequence is TGTGCTAGTGGTTTCCCCAGGGGGGAAGCTTTCTTT.

The chain joins TRBV19 to TRBJ2-1; D is possibly TRBD2 (5 bases). The CDR3 spans 13 residues. The germline CDR1 and CDR2 sequences are LNHDA and SQIVND (reference sequence). Trimming stripped 3 bases from V and 8 bases from J, with 11 bases between. The CDR3 reads CASSMRTGDEQFF. CDR3 coding DNA: TGTGCCAGTAGTATGAGGACTGGAGATGAGCAGTTCTTC. Combining the CDR3 with reference TRBV19 and TRBJ2-1 gives the whole variable domain DGGITQSPKYLFRKEGQNVTLSCEQNLNHDAMYWYRQDPGQGLRLIYYSQIVNDFQKGDIAEGYSVSREKKESFPLTVTSAQKNPTAFYLCASSMRTGDEQFFGPGTRLTVL.

This rearrangement joins TRBV27 to TRBJ1-2, with 8 bases that match TRBD1. The CDR3 is 15 residues long. Germline V CDR1 and CDR2: MNHEY, SMNVEV (reference sequence). With 2 bases clipped from V and 8 bases from J, the junction kept 10 bases outside the gene matches. Here the CDR3 DNA reads TGTGCCAGCAGTTTAAGGGACAGGCCCACGCGGGGCTACACCTTC. It codes for CASSLRDRPTRGYTF.

This chain uses TRBV5-1 with TRBJ2-3, with D perhaps matching TRBD1 (6 bases). Germline V CDR1 and CDR2: SGHRS, YFSETQ. CDR3 length: 16 residues. V lost 4 bases, J lost 0 bases, and 15 bases lay in between. CDR3 DNA: TGCGCCAGCAGCCCCTCCACAGGGTCGAGCACAGATACGCAGTATTTT. Protein: CASSPSTGSSTDTQYF.

J is TRBJ2-3 and V is TRBV10-1; D may be TRBD1 (6 bases). Trimming stripped 2 bases from V and 9 bases from J, with 9 bases between. Germline CDR1 is WNHNN and CDR2 is SYGVQD (reference sequence). CDR3 length: 12 residues. CDR3 DNA: TGCGCCAGCAGTGAGAAACAGGGCACGCAGTATTTT. It encodes CASSEKQGTQYF.

The rearrangement joins TRBV7-9 to TRBJ1-6, with 7 bases fitting TRBD1. The V segment lost 5 bases and the J segment 6 bases; nucleotides outside the gene matches: 10. Germline V lookup: CDR1 SEHNR, CDR2 FQNEAQ (reference sequence). The CDR3 contains 16 residues. The CDR3 DNA follows: TGTGCCAGCAGCCCGACAGGGATGGTGGGTAATTCACCCCTCCACTTT. It specifies CASSPTGMVGNSPLHF. Full variable domain (missing parts from reference TRBV7-9 and TRBJ1-6): DTGVSQNPRHKITKRGQNVTFRCDPISEHNRLYWYRQTLGQGPEFLTYFQNEAQLEKSRLLSDRFSAERPKGSFSTLEIQRTEQGDSAMYLCASSPTGMVGNSPLHFGNGTRLTVT.

The V and J genes are TRBV24-1 and TRBJ2-5; D may be TRBD1 (6 bases). The CDR3 runs 14 residues. Germline-derived CDR1 and CDR2 are KGHDR and SFDVKD. V shed 2 bases and J shed 5 bases, with 11 bases lying between them. Here the CDR3 DNA reads TGTGCCACCAGTGATTCTGGGGGCATGGAGACCCAGTACTTC. It is translated as CATSDSGGMETQYF.

The chain links TRBV5-1 to TRBJ2-7, with TRBD1 identical over 7 bases. Germline V lookup: CDR1 SGHRS, CDR2 YFSETQ. The CDR3 length is 15 residues. With 0 bases clipped from V and 2 bases from J, the junction kept 5 bases outside the gene matches. The CDR3 spells CASSLDPGGPYEQYF. The CDR3, as DNA: TGCGCCAGCAGCTTGGATCCAGGGGGACCCTACGAGCAGTACTTC.

The chain is built from TRBV10-1 and TRBJ2-1; 7 bases agree with TRBD1. Germline assignment: CDR1 WNHNN and CDR2 SYGVQD (reference sequence). This CDR3 region has 16 residues. J was trimmed by 4 bases and V by 5 bases; bases with no gene match: 11. The CDR3 DNA reads as TGCGCCAGCAGTCGGGAATGGGACAGTGCTTACAATGAGCAGTTCTTC. It is translated as CASSREWDSAYNEQFF.

The V gene is TRBV28, the J gene TRBJ1-5; tentative D call: TRBD1 (5 bases). Between the trimmed V and J ends, which lost 11 bases and 2 bases, there was a span of 13 bases. Germline V gene data show CDR1 as MDHEN and CDR2 as SYDVKM. The CDR3 is made up of 13 amino acids. The CDR3 protein is CALNGGGNQPQHF. CDR3 coding DNA: TGTGCCCTAAACGGGGGTGGCAATCAGCCCCAGCATTTT.

The CDR3 is CASSSSRGLYNEQFF. CDR3 nucleotides: TGTGCCAGCAGCTCTTCCCGAGGACTCTACAATGAGCAGTTCTTC. V and J are TRBV11-3 and TRBJ2-1, with a tentative D call TRBD2 (5 bases). This CDR3 region has 15 residues. CDR1 and CDR2 from the germline V gene are SGHNT and YENEEA. V was trimmed by 4 bases and J by 3 bases, leaving 13 bases between them.

The chain links TRBV28 to TRBJ1-2; TRBD1 matches 7 bases. Germline CDR1 MDHEN, CDR2 SYDVKM. J lost 0 bases, V lost 4 bases, and 5 bases had no gene match. This CDR3 has 15 residues. CDR3 protein: CASSSGQLANYGYTF. CDR3 nucleotides: TGTGCCAGCAGTTCGGGACAGCTCGCTAACTATGGCTACACCTTC.

The CDR3 DNA follows: TGTGCCAGCAGCCAAGATGGGAGCCGCGGGTGGGCTTTCTTT. Amino acid sequence: CASSQDGSRGWAFF. V usage is TRBV3-1 (or the pseudogene TRBV3-2) and J usage is TRBJ1-1; D gene ambiguous. This CDR3 is 14 amino acids long. V dropped 0 bases and J dropped 11 bases, with 16 bases sitting between them. CDR1 is LGHDT, CDR2 YNNKEL, per germline (reference sequence).

The CDR3 is CASSSQGAVSTDTQYF. The CDR3 DNA is TGTGCCAGCAGCTCACAGGGGGCGGTTAGCACAGATACGCAGTATTTT. The genes are TRBV7-9 and TRBJ2-3; 9 positions agree with TRBD1. The CDR3 has 16 amino acids. Germline values: CDR1 SEHNR, CDR2 FQNEAQ (reference sequence). V was pared by 4 bases and J by 0 bases, with 5 bases of the junction left unmatched.

This chain links TRBV5-1 with TRBJ2-1; TRBD1 aligns across 11 bases. CDR1 SGHRS and CDR2 YFSETQ come from the germline V gene. V shed 1 base, J shed 5 bases, and the junction held 5 bases outside the gene matches. The CDR3 sequence is 16 residues long. As DNA, the CDR3 is TGCGCCAGCAGCTTGTTTGGGACAGGGGGGCACAATGAGCAGTTCTTC. Protein: CASSLFGTGGHNEQFF.

The J gene is TRBJ1-4, the V gene TRBV6-5; TRBD1 matches 7 bases. The CDR3 has 14 amino acids. CDR1 is MNHEY, CDR2 SVGAGI, per germline. J gave up 5 bases and V 5 bases, and 5 bases lay outside the gene matches. CDR3 nucleotides: TGTGCCAGCAGTACCGGACAGGCAAATGAAAAACTGTTTTTT. It is translated as CASSTGQANEKLFF.

This CDR3 is CSARANSGNTIYF. Written as DNA, the CDR3 is TGCAGCGCAAGAGCTAACTCTGGAAACACCATATATTTT. The chain joins TRBV29-1 to TRBJ1-3; D uncertain. Germline V gene data show CDR1 as SQVTM and CDR2 as ANQGSEA. The CDR3 is made up of 13 amino acids. Trimming took off 7 bases at V and 0 bases at J, with 10 bases between the two ends.

The rearrangement joins TRBV25-1 to TRBJ2-7; D gene ambiguous. V dropped 5 bases and J dropped 4 bases, with 9 bases sitting between them. CDR3 size: 12 residues. Germline V gene sequence: CDR1 MGHDK, CDR2 SYGVNS. CDR3 DNA: TGTGCCAGCAGTCCAGTCGGGTACGAGCAGTACTTC. Translated, it gives CASSPVGYEQYF.

The V call is TRBV5-1, the J call TRBJ1-4, with a tentative D call TRBD1 (5 bases). The CDR3 extends over 15 amino acids. Germline V gene lookup returns CDR1 SGHRS and CDR2 YFSETQ. Trimming removed 3 bases at V and 8 bases at J, with 17 bases between. This CDR3 is CASSWTGTTEEKLFF. DNA of the CDR3: TGCGCCAGCAGCTGGACCGGGACTACGGAAGAAAAACTGTTTTTT.

The chain recombines TRBV19 with TRBJ1-3; D possibly corresponds to TRBD1 (5 bases). The CDR3 runs to 17 residues. V was clipped by 7 bases and J by 4 bases, with 23 bases between them. The germline CDR1 and CDR2 sequences are LNHDA and SQIVND (reference sequence). The CDR3 DNA follows: TGTGCCAGTACAAGGGGCGGCGGGGTTGGAAGAGGAAACACCATATATTTT. It encodes CASTRGGGVGRGNTIYF.

This chain links TRBV9 with TRBJ2-5; TRBD1 agrees at 8 bases. The V segment lost 2 bases and the J segment 4 bases; nucleotides outside the gene matches: 10. CDR1 SGDLS and CDR2 YYNGEE come from the germline V gene. The CDR3 is 16 amino acids. The CDR3 is CASSVDTGGFGETQYF. Written as DNA, the CDR3 is TGTGCCAGCAGCGTCGACACAGGGGGGTTCGGAGAGACCCAGTACTTC.

The gene calls are TRBV19 and TRBJ1-4; D is ambiguous. Deletions cut 7 bases from V and 6 bases from J, with 15 bases between. The CDR3 extends over 14 amino acids. Germline CDR1 reads LNHDA; CDR2 reads SQIVND (reference sequence). This CDR3 is CASKPRHDDEKLFF. CDR3 nucleotide sequence: TGTGCCAGTAAGCCCAGGCACGATGATGAAAAACTGTTTTTT.